This TCR beta chain stems from a study of response to subunit inactivated influenza vaccine. Study outcomes and limitations: Authors proposed each seasonal influenza vaccination draws in few new T cells.

TCRdb reanalysed the RT-PCR reads using MiXCR and keeps one entry per CDR3 protein. The table lists some 850,000 distinct CDR3 sequences, about 18% of them singletons, with roughly 11% in the top ten. With regard to this clonotype: Antigen unknown.

The length of the CDR3 is 13 residues. V was shortened by 8 bases and J by 5 bases, with 15 bases between the two germline ends. Germline V lookup: CDR1 SEHNR, CDR2 FQNEAQ (reference sequence). The chain is built from TRBV7-9 and TRBJ2-5; D not resolved. This receptor was taken from a man in his fifties who received an inactivated influenza vaccine. Specimen: PBMCs from blood, collected about 5 days after vaccination. In DNA, the CDR3 is TGTGCCAGCGACTTAAGGGCCGGGGAGACCCAGTACTTC. This translates into CASDLRAGETQYF.